The subject of this entry is one T cell receptor (beta chain). Per the germline V gene, CDR1 is KGHSY and CDR2 is FQNENV. V was clipped by 4 bases and J by 5 bases, with 10 bases between them. The CDR3 sequence is 13 residues long. The sample originates from a study of naive and memory T cell subsets. TCR cDNA received a 3' ligated oligonucleotide that carried a UMI. Cells were not sorted; total RNA input targeted roughly 1 to 1,100 ng. The SP2 primer and nested alpha and beta constant region primers amplified ligated cDNA in four rounds. Reverse transcription of blood and skin TCR RNA was primed at alpha and beta constant regions. Via MiXCR, TCRdb re-called the 5' RACE reads, giving one row per CDR3 protein. The data show tens of thousands of distinct CDR3 sequences, 8% seen once.

The clonotype was recovered from a female donor in good health. The chain combines TRBV16 with TRBJ2-3; D is possibly TRBD1 (6 bases). Here the CDR3 reads CASSRWTVDTQYF. CDR3 bases: TGTGCCAGCAGCCGCTGGACAGTAGATACGCAGTATTTT.